The rows below give T cell receptor beta chains drawn from one sample of a study of metastatic and nonmetastatic thyroid tumors. Using MiXCR, TCRdb reanalyzed the PCR reads. The sample records roughly 12,000 clones, around 21% being singletons. Sequencing was carried out using adjacent normal tissue. Receptors originate from a female donor with papillary thyroid cancer or a benign thyroid nodule (not recorded which). Some clones in this sample may be carry-over from other donors' samples. The CDR3 runs from the conserved cysteine through the conserved F or W. Fields, in order: D gene, clone size, J gene, V gene, CDR3 protein, CDR3 DNA. A D gene is named only where the DNA matches it firmly. Clone size is not always given. Where it is, it says once, few, many or a class for expanded clones.

>TRBD1|few|TRBJ2-7|TRBV25-1
CASGTGTGSSYEQYF
TGTGCCAGCGGGACCGGGACAGGGAGCTCCTACGAGCAGTACTTC
>TRBD2|many|TRBJ2-1|TRBV7-2
CASSRAPAGPAVTYNEQFF
TGTGCCAGCAGCAGAGCCCCAGCGGGGCCCGCCGTTACCTACAATGAGCAGTTCTTC
>NA|many|TRBJ2-3|TRBV9
CASSAPGGDTQYF
TGTGCCAGCAGCGCTCCAGGTGGGGATACGCAGTATTTT
>NA|few|TRBJ2-7|TRBV20-1
CSTRRDQQFYEQYF
TGCAGTACCCGCCGGGACCAGCAATTCTACGAGCAGTACTTC
>NA|NA|TRBJ2-1|TRBV5-1
CASRTRQVVCYNELFF
TGCGCCAGCAGGACCAGACAGGTCGTGTGCTACAATGAGCTGTTCTTC
>NA|many|TRBJ1-1|TRBV20-1
CSARQGGNTEAFF
TGCAGTGCCCGCCAGGGAGGGAACACTGAAGCTTTCTTT
>TRBD1|few|TRBJ2-7|TRBV12-3/TRBV12-4
CASRTGTGAYEQYF
TGTGCCAGCAGAACCGGGACAGGGGCCTACGAGCAGTACTTC
>TRBD2|NA|TRBJ2-7|TRBV5-6
CASSPYGTSSDYEQYF
TGTGCCAGCAGCCCGTACGGGACTAGCAGTGACTACGAGCAGTACTTC
>NA|NA|TRBJ1-1|TRBV28
CASSVAQAAGAIEAFF
TGTGCCAGCAGTGTAGCTCAGGCGGCGGGGGCTATTGAAGCTTTCTTT
>TRBD2|NA|TRBJ2-7|TRBV20-1
CSASGSGDLIPLQYF
TGCAGTGCTAGTGGTAGCGGGGACCTCATTCCACTGCAGTACTTC
>TRBD1|few|TRBJ1-4|TRBV28
CASSETGGEKLFF
TGTGCCAGCAGTGAGACAGGGGGAGAAAAACTGTTTTTT
>TRBD1|many|TRBJ2-7|TRBV3-1
CASSRAQGSSYEQYF
TGTGCCAGCAGCCGGGCACAGGGGAGCTCCTACGAGCAGTACTTC
>TRBD2|many|TRBJ2-1|TRBV29-1
CSVQRLAGGPGPYNEQFF
TGCAGCGTTCAAAGGCTAGCGGGGGGGCCCGGCCCCTACAATGAGCAGTTCTTT
>NA|many|TRBJ2-1|TRBV12-3/TRBV12-4
CASSLGGGADDEQFF
TGTGCCAGCAGTTTGGGGGGGGGCGCAGACGATGAGCAGTTCTTC
>NA|many|TRBJ1-1|TRBV29-1
CSVQVRNTEAFF
TGCAGCGTTCAGGTTAGGAACACTGAAGCTTTCTTT
>NA|few|TRBJ2-7|TRBV6-2/TRBV6-3
CASSYAGQLNPYEQYF
TGTGCCAGCAGTTACGCGGGACAACTCAACCCCTACGAGCAGTACTTC
>NA|NA|TRBJ2-7|TRBV2
CAKSGGVVYEQYF
TGTGCCAAAAGTGGGGGAGTAGTCTACGAGCAGTACTTC
>NA|many|TRBJ1-5|TRBV9
CASSVDGNQPQHF
TGTGCCAGCAGCGTAGATGGCAATCAGCCCCAGCATTTT
>NA|NA|TRBJ2-3|TRBV6-2/TRBV6-3
CASRRLPSQSIGTDTQYF
TGTGCCAGCAGGCGCCTCCCCTCTCAGTCAATTGGAACAGATACGCAGTATTTT
>NA|few|TRBJ1-4|TRBV28
CASSSPWTLYNEKLFF
TGTGCCAGCAGTTCGCCTTGGACACTATATAATGAAAAACTGTTTTTT
>TRBD2|NA|TRBJ2-5|TRBV5-1
CASSLERESQYF
TGCGCCAGCAGCTTGGAGCGGGAGTCCCAGTACTTC
>TRBD2|few|TRBJ2-7|TRBV2
CASNGGGEQYF
TGTGCCAGCAATGGGGGGGGCGAGCAGTACTTC
>NA|NA|TRBJ1-1|TRBV7-2
CASISKPNTAAFF
TGTGCCAGCATCTCGAAGCCTAACACTGCAGCTTTCTTT
>NA|few|TRBJ2-7|TRBV7-9
CASSLGSGEQYF
TGTGCCAGCAGCTTAGGGTCCGGCGAGCAGTACTTC
>TRBD2|many|TRBJ2-2|TRBV7-8
CASSAPGLAGTGELFF
TGTGCCAGCAGCGCCCCGGGACTAGCGGGGACCGGGGAGCTGTTTTTT
>TRBD1|few|TRBJ2-2|TRBV9
CASSVAGTGLITGELFF
TGTGCCAGCAGCGTTGCCGGGACAGGGTTAATCACCGGGGAGCTGTTTTTT
>NA|medium-sized|TRBJ2-7|TRBV7-6
CASSFVGGEQYF
TGTGCCAGCAGCTTCGTGGGGGGCGAGCAGTACTTC
>NA|NA|TRBJ1-6|TRBV20-1
CSVSGANSPLHF
TGCAGTGTTAGCGGCGCGAATTCACCCCTCCACTTT
>TRBD2|medium-sized|TRBJ2-7|TRBV6-1
CASIGTSLDEQYF
TGTGCCAGCATAGGGACTAGCTTGGACGAGCAGTACTTC
>NA|many|TRBJ2-3|TRBV25-1
CASLEELAQTDTQYF
TGTGCCAGCTTAGAAGAGCTAGCTCAGACAGATACGCAGTATTTT
>TRBD2|NA|TRBJ2-1|TRBV12-3/TRBV12-4
CASSPGVWDYEQFF
TGTGCCAGCAGTCCCGGAGTATGGGACTACGAGCAGTTCTTC
>NA|many|TRBJ1-2|TRBV30
CAWDRSTGGYTF
TGTGCCTGGGACAGGAGCACGGGTGGCTACACCTTC
>NA|medium-sized|TRBJ1-2|TRBV11-2
CASSAGLDFNYGYTF
TGTGCCAGCAGCGCCGGGTTGGACTTTAACTATGGCTACACCTTC
>NA|NA|TRBJ2-7|TRBV19
CASSIPVQWYEQYF
TGTGCCAGTAGTATCCCGGTCCAGTGGTACGAGCAGTACTTC
>NA|few|TRBJ2-1|TRBV5-1
CASSLGGIGRVGNEQFF
TGCGCCAGCAGCTTGGGAGGGATTGGGCGAGTTGGGAATGAGCAGTTCTTC
>NA|many|TRBJ2-3|TRBV29-1
CSVVDSTDTQYF
TGCAGCGTCGTGGACAGCACAGATACGCAGTATTTT
>NA|many|TRBJ1-5|TRBV20-1
CSARESPLDQPQHF
TGCAGTGCTAGAGAGTCCCCTTTGGATCAGCCCCAGCATTTT
>NA|medium-sized|TRBJ1-2|TRBV28
CASSFQKYGYTF
TGTGCCAGCAGTTTCCAAAAATATGGCTACACCTTC
>NA|many|TRBJ2-3|TRBV15
CATSREGDTVRYF
TGTGCCACCAGCAGAGAGGGGGACACGGTACGGTATTTT
>TRBD2|few|TRBJ2-4|TRBV12-3/TRBV12-4
CASSLGIAGGNIQYF
TGTGCCAGCAGTTTAGGCATAGCGGGAGGGAACATTCAGTACTTC
>NA|few|TRBJ2-7|TRBV6-1
CASSEGYEQYF
TGTGCCAGCAGTGAAGGTTACGAGCAGTACTTC
>NA|many|TRBJ1-1|TRBV24-1
CATSKGPNTEAFF
TGTGCCACCAGTAAGGGACCTAACACTGAAGCTTTCTTT
>NA|NA|TRBJ2-1|TRBV7-9
CASSPRCISYNEQFF
TGTGCCAGCTCCCCCCGTTGTATCTCCTACAATGAGCAGTTCTTC
>TRBD1|NA|TRBJ1-2|TRBV5-1
CASSIDRVGYTF
TGCGCCAGTAGCATAGACAGGGTCGGCTACACCTTC
>TRBD2|NA|TRBJ2-7|TRBV19
CASSPLTSGRGSHEQYF
TGTGCCAGTAGTCCTCTAACCAGCGGGAGAGGTTCCCACGAGCAGTACTTC
>TRBD1|few|TRBJ2-1|TRBV20-1
CSASPPRTGLGFF
TGCAGTGCTAGCCCTCCGCGGACAGGGTTGGGGTTCTTC
>TRBD1|many|TRBJ1-1|TRBV3-1
CASSWTGSEAFF
TGTGCCAGCAGCTGGACAGGGAGTGAAGCTTTCTTT